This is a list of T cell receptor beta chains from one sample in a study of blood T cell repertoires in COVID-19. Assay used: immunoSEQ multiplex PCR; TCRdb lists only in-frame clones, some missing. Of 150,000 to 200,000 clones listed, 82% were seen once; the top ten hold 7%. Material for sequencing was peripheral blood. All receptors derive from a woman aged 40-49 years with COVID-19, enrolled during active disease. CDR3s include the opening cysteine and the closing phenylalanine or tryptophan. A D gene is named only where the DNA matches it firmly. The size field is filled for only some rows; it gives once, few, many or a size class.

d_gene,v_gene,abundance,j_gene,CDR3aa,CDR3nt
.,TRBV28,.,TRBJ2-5,CASSSPIGGQETQYF,TGTGCCAGCAGTTCGCCTATAGGGGGCCAAGAGACCCAGTACTTC
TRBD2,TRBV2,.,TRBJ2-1,CASILAGDNEQFF,TGTGCCAGCATTTTAGCGGGCGACAATGAGCAGTTCTTC
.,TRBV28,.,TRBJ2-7,CASSSWGGGPYEQYF,TGTGCCAGCAGTTCATGGGGAGGGGGTCCCTACGAGCAGTACTTC
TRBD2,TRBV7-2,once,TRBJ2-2,CASSFTSGGLNTGELFF,TGTGCCAGCAGCTTTACTAGCGGGGGGTTGAACACCGGGGAGCTGTTTTTT
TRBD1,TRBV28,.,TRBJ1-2,CASSASPGGRVGYTF,TGTGCCAGCAGTGCCTCACCAGGGGGCCGCGTTGGCTACACCTTC
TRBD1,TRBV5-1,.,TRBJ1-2,CASSLAAGQGSGYTF,TGCGCCAGCAGCTTAGCCGCGGGACAGGGTAGTGGCTACACCTTC
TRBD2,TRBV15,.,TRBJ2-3,CATSRDLGTSKTDTQYF,TGTGCCACCAGCAGAGATCTGGGGACTAGTAAAACAGATACGCAGTATTTT
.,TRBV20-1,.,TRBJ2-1,CSASKGSAASYNEQFF,TGCAGTGCTAGTAAAGGATCAGCGGCTAGCTACAATGAGCAGTTCTTC
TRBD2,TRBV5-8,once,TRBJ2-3,CASSWGLAGADTQYF,TGTGCCAGCAGCTGGGGACTAGCGGGAGCAGATACGCAGTATTTT
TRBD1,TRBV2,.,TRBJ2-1,CASRQPGQGYEQFF,TGTGCCAGCAGGCAACCGGGACAGGGTTATGAGCAGTTCTTC
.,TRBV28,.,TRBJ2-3,CASSLGQLSTDTQYF,TGTGCCAGCAGTTTAGGGCAGCTGAGCACAGATACGCAGTATTTT
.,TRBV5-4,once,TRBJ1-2,CASSRRAGSGGYTF,TGTGCCAGCAGCCGGAGGGCAGGGTCGGGTGGCTACACCTTC
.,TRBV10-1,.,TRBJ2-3,CASSESLPSTDTQYF,TGCGCCAGCAGTGAGTCCCTACCGAGCACAGATACGCAGTATTTT
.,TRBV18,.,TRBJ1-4,CASSPRQWGGEKLFF,TGTGCCAGCTCACCACGTCAGTGGGGAGGCGAAAAACTGTTTTTT
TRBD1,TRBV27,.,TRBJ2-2,CASSLLIPTRTGPNTGELFF,TGTGCCAGCAGTTTATTGATACCTACTCGGACAGGACCGAACACCGGGGAGCTGTTTTTT
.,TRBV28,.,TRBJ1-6,CASCSWGGRGFSPLHF,TGTGCCAGCTGCTCATGGGGGGGCAGGGGATTTTCACCCCTCCACTTT
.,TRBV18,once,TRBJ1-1,CASSPSGLRNTEAFF,TGTGCCAGCTCACCATCGGGACTCCGGAACACTGAAGCTTTCTTT
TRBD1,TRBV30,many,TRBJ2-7,CAWSVGTVTAYEQYF,TGTGCCTGGAGTGTGGGGACAGTTACGGCCTACGAGCAGTACTTC
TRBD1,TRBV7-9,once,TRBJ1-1,CASSSPGQGIEAFF,TGTGCCAGCAGCTCTCCGGGACAGGGTATTGAAGCTTTCTTT
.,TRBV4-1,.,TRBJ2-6,CASSPGSGANVLTF,TGCGCCAGCAGCCCGGGCTCTGGGGCCAACGTCCTGACTTTC
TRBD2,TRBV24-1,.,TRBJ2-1,CATSSFGITSGSYNEQFF,TGTGCCACCAGTTCATTCGGGATCACTAGCGGATCCTACAATGAGCAGTTCTTC
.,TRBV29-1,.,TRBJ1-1,CSVPRQEKGTEAFF,TGCAGCGTTCCCCGACAGGAAAAGGGCACTGAAGCTTTCTTT
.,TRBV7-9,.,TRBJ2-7,CASSAEFSYEQYF,TGTGCCAGCAGCGCGGAGTTCTCCTACGAGCAGTACTTC
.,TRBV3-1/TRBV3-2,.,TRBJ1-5,CASSQTPGQPQHF,TGTGCCAGCAGCCAAACCCCAGGGCAGCCCCAGCATTTT
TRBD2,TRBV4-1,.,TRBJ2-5,CASSQLTSGSYQETQYF,TGCGCCAGCAGCCAACTCACTAGCGGGAGTTATCAAGAGACCCAGTACTTC
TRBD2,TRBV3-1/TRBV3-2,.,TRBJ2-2,CASSQDSGRPGELFF,TGTGCCAGCAGCCAAGATAGCGGGAGGCCCGGGGAGCTGTTTTTT
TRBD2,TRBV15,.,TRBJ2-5,CATSRGGGQETQYF,TGTGCCACCAGCAGAGGGGGGGGCCAAGAGACCCAGTACTTC
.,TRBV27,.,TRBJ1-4,CASRLQGSEKLFF,TGTGCCAGCAGGTTACAGGGTAGTGAAAAACTGTTTTTT
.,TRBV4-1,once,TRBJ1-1,CASSQDPGHMNTEAFF,TGCGCCAGCAGCCAAGACCCGGGACATATGAACACTGAAGCTTTCTTT
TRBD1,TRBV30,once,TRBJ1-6,CAWSDRWGTGSTSPLHF,TGTGCCTGGAGTGACCGATGGGGGACAGGGAGCACTTCACCCCTCCACTTT
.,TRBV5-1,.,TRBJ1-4,CASSSRRLRQGSTNEKLFF,TGCGCCAGCAGTTCGAGAAGATTGAGGCAGGGTTCAACTAATGAAAAACTGTTTTTT
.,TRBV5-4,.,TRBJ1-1,CASSFNRANTEAFF,TGTGCCAGCAGCTTTAACAGGGCGAACACTGAAGCTTTCTTT
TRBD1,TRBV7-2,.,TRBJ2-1,CASNAPRGTGVYNEQFF,TGTGCCAGCAACGCCCCCAGAGGTACAGGGGTCTACAATGAGCAGTTCTTC
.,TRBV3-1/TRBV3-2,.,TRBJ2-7,CASSPLRASYEQYF,TGTGCCAGCAGCCCACTCAGGGCCTCCTACGAGCAGTACTTC
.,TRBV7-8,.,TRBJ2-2,CASSSTHGRVNTGELFF,TGTGCCAGCAGCTCGACCCACGGGAGAGTGAACACCGGGGAGCTGTTTTTT
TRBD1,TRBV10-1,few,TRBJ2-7,CASSLTGDYEQYF,TGCGCCAGCAGTCTAACAGGGGACTACGAGCAGTACTTC
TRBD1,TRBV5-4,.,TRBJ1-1,CASSLRGLGRDTEAFF,TGTGCCAGCAGCTTAAGGGGGCTTGGTCGGGACACTGAAGCTTTCTTT
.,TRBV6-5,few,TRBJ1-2,CASSYAGANYGYTF,TGTGCCAGCAGTTACGCGGGGGCTAACTATGGCTACACCTTC
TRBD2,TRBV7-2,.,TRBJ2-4,CASSSGSMAKNIQYF,TGTGCCAGCAGCAGCGGGAGTATGGCCAAAAACATTCAGTACTTC
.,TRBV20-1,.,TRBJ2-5,CSASGWGEYQETQYF,TGCAGTGCCAGTGGGTGGGGGGAGTACCAAGAGACCCAGTACTTC